The subject of this entry is one TCR beta chain. Antigen: not known. The sample belongs to a study of graft-versus-host responses after intestinal transplantation. Assay used: immunoSEQ multiplex PCR; TCRdb lists only in-frame clones, some missing. In the table there are over 85,000 clones, about 94% of which are singletons. V was trimmed by 4 bases and J by 0 bases, leaving 14 bases between them. From germline, CDR1 is SGHRS and CDR2 YFSETQ. CDR3 size: 16 residues. The sequences come from unstimulated CD8+ T cells sorted from spleen or lymph node cells, collected before intestinal transplant. The receptor was derived from a human donor who received an intestinal transplant. The rearrangement joins TRBV5-1 to TRBJ2-1, with D possibly TRBD2 on 6 matching bases. CDR3: CASSVEAGGSYNEQFF. CDR3 coding DNA: TGCGCCAGCAGCGTTGAGGCCGGGGGCTCCTACAATGAGCAGTTCTTC.